This TCR beta chain was recorded in a study of T cells in localized non-small cell lung cancer. Whole-study results and caveats: The study found T cell clonality highest in uninvolved adjacent lung, above tumor. Turning up in adjacent lung were a median around 50 of the top 100 tumor clones.

Assay used: immunoSEQ multiplex PCR; TCRdb lists only in-frame clones, some missing. The table has about 16,000 clones, roughly 85% seen once. V shed 4 bases, J shed 3 bases, and the junction held 5 bases outside the gene matches. CDR3 size: 14 residues. Germline values: CDR1 SEHNR, CDR2 FQNEAQ (reference sequence). About this clone itself: The antigen is unknown.

This chain uses TRBV7-9 with TRBJ1-2; 7 nucleotides match TRBD1. The sequence came from a male donor aged 60 or older with stage I lung adenocarcinoma. The starting material was peripheral blood, obtained before any cancer treatment. The CDR3 is CASSSDRLDYGYTF. The CDR3 nucleotides read TGTGCCAGCAGCTCGGACAGGTTGGACTATGGCTACACCTTC.